The next 4 T cell receptor beta chains were all read from a single sample in a study of Ad26.COV2.S vaccination and SARS-CoV-2 variants. Treatment reported: 15 to 20 received Ad26.COV2.S at low or high dose, single or two shots; about 5 received placebo; per-sample allocation not given. On day 63 after the first injection, vaccine and placebo recipients gave samples. Assay used: immunoSEQ multiplex PCR; TCRdb lists only in-frame clones, some missing. Of 200,000 to 300,000 clones in the sample, approximately 88% were seen once. The sequences come from peripheral blood, collected in a trial of Ad26.COV2.S vaccine versus placebo. Source of these receptors: a person aged 18-60 years who received the Ad26.COV2.S COVID-19 vaccine or a placebo.

V is TRBV5-1 and J is TRBJ1-3, with a possible D match to TRBD1 (6 bases). This CDR3 has 14 residues. Germline CDR1 reads SGHRS; CDR2 reads YFSETQ. V lost 3 bases and J 4 bases, leaving 11 bases between the germline ends. CDR3 sequence reads: CASSSRGEGNTIYF. DNA for the CDR3: TGCGCCAGCAGCTCCAGGGGTGAGGGAAACACCATATATTTT.

The gene calls are TRBV3-1 (or the pseudogene TRBV3-2) and TRBJ2-7; TRBD1 agrees at 9 bases. The CDR3 has 16 residues. Germline V lookup: CDR1 LGHDT, CDR2 YNNKEL (reference sequence). V trimming: 1 base; J trimming: 7 bases; junction bases outside the gene matches: 11. CDR3 coding DNA: TGTGCCAGCAGCCAAGTTTATCGGACAGGGGCTGGGGAGCAGTACTTC. The encoded protein is CASSQVYRTGAGEQYF.

The CDR3 loop reads CASSPILLEAFF. For the CDR3, the DNA is TGTGCCAGCAGTCCGATCTTGCTGGAAGCTTTCTTT. The V gene is TRBV28, the J gene TRBJ1-1; no firm D call. There are 12 residues in the CDR3. Germline V gives CDR1 MDHEN, CDR2 SYDVKM. V was cut by 5 bases and J by 8 bases, with 12 bases left in between.

This chain joins TRBV6-5 and TRBJ1-5; D perhaps matches TRBD1 (5 bases). V lost 6 bases and J 4 bases, leaving 16 bases between the germline ends. The CDR3 has 15 amino acids. Germline loops: CDR1 MNHEY, CDR2 SVGAGI. The CDR3 sequence is CASRLPGLTNQPQHF. The CDR3 nucleotides are TGTGCCAGCAGATTGCCGGGACTTACGAATCAGCCCCAGCATTTT.